Each of the 6 T cell receptor beta chains below was sequenced from the same sample in a study of shared clonotypes between healthy human individuals. Assay: immunoSEQ multiplex PCR; the TCRdb copy retains only in-frame clones and omits some. The sample carries under 600,000 clones, around 97% recorded once. The sequencing input was naive CD4+ T cells sorted from blood. Subset defined: CD45RA+ positively selected. These receptor sequences come from a woman aged 25 to 39 in good health.

The chain has TRBV28 and TRBJ2-3, with 10 bases fitting TRBD1. CDR1 is MDHEN, CDR2 SYDVKM, per germline. The V and J ends lost 5 bases and 7 bases, in that order; junction bases with no gene match: 24. The CDR3 is made up of 20 amino acids. For the CDR3, the DNA is TGTGCCAGCAGTCAGTCCGGGGACAGGGGTAGCGGGCCGCTCGGTCATACGCAGTATTTT. Translating it yields CASSQSGDRGSGPLGHTQYF. The full variable domain, rest sourced from reference TRBV28 and TRBJ2-3, is DVKVTQSSRYLVKRTGEKVFLECVQDMDHENMFWYRQDPGLGLRLIYFSYDVKMKEKGDIPEGYSVSREKKERFSLILESASTNQTSMYLCASSQSGDRGSGPLGHTQYFGPGTRLTVL.

The chain couples TRBV6-1 to TRBJ1-3, with no clear D. CDR3 length: 14 amino acids. Germline V gene data show CDR1 as MNHNS and CDR2 as SASEGT. V lost 0 bases and J 7 bases, leaving 10 bases between the germline ends. This chain's CDR3 is CASSEAGNANTIYF. CDR3 in DNA: TGTGCCAGCAGTGAAGCGGGGAATGCTAACACCATATATTTT.

There are a few counts of this clone. V usage is TRBV2 and J usage is TRBJ2-7; D remains unclear. The CDR3 extends over 10 amino acids. The germline V and J ends were trimmed by 6 bases and 6 bases, with 6 bases remaining between them. The V gene's germline CDR1 is SNHLY and CDR2 FYNNEI. The CDR3 DNA follows: TGTGCCAGCAGGGGATTCGAGCAGTACTTC. Its translation is CASRGFEQYF.

The rearrangement uses TRBV27 and TRBJ1-1; a possible D gene is TRBD1 (5 bases). The V end was cut by 4 bases, the J end by 5 bases, with 14 bases between. Germline lookup yields CDR1 MNHEY and CDR2 SMNVEV (reference sequence). This CDR3 has 14 amino acids. In nucleotides, the CDR3 is TGTGCCAGCAGTTCCACGGGGCGGAGGACTGAAGCTTTCTTT. It yields the protein CASSSTGRRTEAFF.

The chain joins TRBV11-3 to TRBJ1-3; TRBD1 aligns across 7 bases. The CDR3 runs 14 residues. Germline V gene lookup returns CDR1 SGHNT and CDR2 YENEEA. Unmatched junction bases numbered 4, after V lost 5 bases and J lost 3 bases. CDR3 residues: CASSRGGFGNTIYF. CDR3 nucleotides: TGTGCCAGCAGCCGAGGGGGCTTTGGAAACACCATATATTTT.

The rearrangement joins TRBV6-5 to TRBJ2-7, with D perhaps TRBD2 (5 bases). The CDR3 loop spans 15 amino acids. Germline lookup yields CDR1 MNHEY and CDR2 SVGAGI. V was trimmed by 6 bases and J by 7 bases, leaving 22 bases between them. In DNA form, the CDR3 reads TGTGCCAGCAGCTCCGGCGGGCTCGGCCCACGGGAGCAGTACTTC. This translates into CASSSGGLGPREQYF.